The 3 T cell receptor beta chains reported below all come from one sample, sequenced in a study of control samples from healthy donors and cancer patients. Assay used: immunoSEQ multiplex PCR; TCRdb lists only in-frame clones, some missing. The sample lists roughly 93,000 clones, about 89% occurring once. Sample: PBMCs. Receptor source: a woman in her forties or fifties with colorectal cancer.

The chain couples TRBV19 to TRBJ1-1, with TRBD1 as a possible D gene (5 bases). Deletions cut 6 bases from V and 0 bases from J, with 20 bases between. Germline V gene data show CDR1 as LNHDA and CDR2 as SQIVND (reference sequence). The CDR3 has 17 amino acids. This CDR3 is CASSPWRQGGMNTEAFF. CDR3 sequence (DNA): TGTGCCAGTAGCCCCTGGCGCCAGGGCGGAATGAACACTGAAGCTTTCTTT.

The V call is TRBV6-2 or TRBV6-3, the J call TRBJ2-6; D uncertain. The CDR3 has 14 residues. V was shortened by 4 bases and J by 1 base, with 5 bases between the two germline ends. The germline CDR1 and CDR2 sequences are MNHEY and SVGEGT. The CDR3 DNA follows: TGTGCCAGCAGTTGGCCTTCTGGGGCCAACGTCCTGACTTTC. It yields the protein CASSWPSGANVLTF.

The V call is TRBV19, the J call TRBJ1-2, with unresolved D. V lost 7 bases and J lost 5, with 17 bases in between. Germline CDR1 and CDR2: LNHDA and SQIVND (reference sequence). CDR3 size: 14 residues. CDR3 loop: CASTPTTETYGYTF. In nucleotides, the CDR3 is TGTGCCAGTACCCCGACAACCGAAACTTATGGCTACACCTTC. Combining the CDR3 with reference TRBV19 and TRBJ1-2 gives the whole variable domain DGGITQSPKYLFRKEGQNVTLSCEQNLNHDAMYWYRQDPGQGLRLIYYSQIVNDFQKGDIAEGYSVSREKKESFPLTVTSAQKNPTAFYLCASTPTTETYGYTFGSGTRLTVV.